The 4 T cell receptor beta chains below all came from one sample that was sequenced in a study of shared clonotypes between healthy human individuals. Data came from immunoSEQ multiplex PCR; TCRdb stores just in-frame clones and leaves some out. The profile shows about 92,000 clones, 68% of them singletons. The material sequenced was memory CD8+ T cells sorted from blood. Subset described: CD45RO+ cells pooled with CCR7-negative TemRA cells. The source of these receptors is a man aged 25-45 years in good health.

This clone was counted between two and nine times. The chain recombines TRBV18 with TRBJ2-2; 10 bases map to TRBD2. The length of the CDR3 is 17 residues. From germline, CDR1 is KGHSH and CDR2 LQKENI. V gave up 3 bases and J gave up 2 bases; unmatched junction bases: 6. The DNA of the CDR3 is TGTGCCAGCTCACCCCCCGGACTAGCGGTTAACACCGGGGAGCTGTTTTTT. Translating gives CASSPPGLAVNTGELFF.

This clone was recorded a few times. The chain has TRBV7-9 and TRBJ1-2; weak D call: TRBD1 (6 bases). The germline gives CDR1 SEHNR, CDR2 FQNEAQ (reference sequence). The CDR3 spans 13 residues. Trimming shortened V by 7 bases and J by 3 bases, and 12 bases separated the two germline ends. The CDR3 spells CASTNEGDYGYTF. The CDR3 DNA reads as TGTGCCAGCACCAACGAGGGGGACTATGGCTACACCTTC.

The rearrangement links TRBV4-1 to TRBJ2-3; 10 positions agree with TRBD2. Germline V lookup: CDR1 MGHRA, CDR2 YSYEKL. Losses at the gene ends were 5 bases for V and 0 bases for J; bases not matched to a gene: 2. CDR3 length: 15 residues. The CDR3: CASSGLAASTDTQYF. In DNA, the CDR3 is TGCGCCAGCAGCGGACTAGCGGCTAGCACAGATACGCAGTATTTT.

The V gene is TRBV5-1, the J gene TRBJ2-7; a possible D gene is TRBD1 (6 bases). The germline V gene encodes CDR1 SGHRS and CDR2 YFSETQ. V lost 3 bases to trimming and J lost 2 bases, with 12 bases between them. The CDR3 has 14 residues. CDR3 DNA: TGCGCCAGCAGCTCTGAGGACAGAGCCTACGAGCAGTACTTC. This encodes CASSSEDRAYEQYF.